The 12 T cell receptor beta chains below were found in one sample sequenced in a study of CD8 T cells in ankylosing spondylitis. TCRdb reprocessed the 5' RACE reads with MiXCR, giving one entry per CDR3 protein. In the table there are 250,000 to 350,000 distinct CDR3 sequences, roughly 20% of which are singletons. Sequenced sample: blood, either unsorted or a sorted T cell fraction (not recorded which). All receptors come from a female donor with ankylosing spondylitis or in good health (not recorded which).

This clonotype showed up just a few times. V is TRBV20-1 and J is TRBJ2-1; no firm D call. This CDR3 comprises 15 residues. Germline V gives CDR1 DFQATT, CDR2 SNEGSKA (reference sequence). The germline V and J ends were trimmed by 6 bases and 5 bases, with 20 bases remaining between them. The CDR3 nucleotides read TGCAGTGCCTTACCTAAGTTCCGCGTAAACAATGAGCAGTTCTTC. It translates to CSALPKFRVNNEQFF.

The CDR3 loop is CASSQGQGYEQYF. The DNA of the CDR3 is TGTGCCAGCAGCCAAGGACAGGGTTACGAGCAGTACTTC. V usage is TRBV3-1 and J usage is TRBJ2-7, with 7 bases aligning to TRBD1. V dropped 1 base and J dropped 4; count of bases not matched to a gene: 1. The length of the CDR3 is 13 residues. The V gene's germline CDR1 is LGHDT and CDR2 YNNKEL (reference sequence).

For the CDR3, the DNA is TGTGCCAGCAGCCAACGGGGGACTATCGATACGCAGTATTTT. Protein product: CASSQRGTIDTQYF. This chain joins TRBV4-2 and TRBJ2-3; 7 bases map to TRBD2. The CDR3 extends over 14 amino acids. Germline V gene lookup returns CDR1 LGHNA and CDR2 YNFKEQ. V shed 2 bases and J 6 bases; nucleotides not matched to a gene: 5.

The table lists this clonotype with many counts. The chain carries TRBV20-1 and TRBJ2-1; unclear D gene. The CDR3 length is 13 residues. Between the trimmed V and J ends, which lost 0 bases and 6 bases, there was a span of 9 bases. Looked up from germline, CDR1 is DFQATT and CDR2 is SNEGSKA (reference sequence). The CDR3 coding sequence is TGCAGTGCTAGAGATGGATTAGGCAATGAGCAGTTCTTC. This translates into CSARDGLGNEQFF.

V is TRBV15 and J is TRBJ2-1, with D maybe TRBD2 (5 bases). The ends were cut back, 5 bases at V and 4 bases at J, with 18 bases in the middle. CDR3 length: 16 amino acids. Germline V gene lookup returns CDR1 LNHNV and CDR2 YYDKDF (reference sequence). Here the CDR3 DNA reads TGTGCCACCAGCGGAAGTGAGGAGCGGAGATACAATGAGCAGTTCTTC. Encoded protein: CATSGSEERRYNEQFF.

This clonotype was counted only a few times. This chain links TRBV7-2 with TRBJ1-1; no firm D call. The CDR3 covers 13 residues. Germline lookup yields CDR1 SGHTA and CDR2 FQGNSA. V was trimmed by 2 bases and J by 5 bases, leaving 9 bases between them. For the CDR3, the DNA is TGTGCCAGCAGCTTAAGGTTCGGTACTGAAGCTTTCTTT. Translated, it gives CASSLRFGTEAFF.

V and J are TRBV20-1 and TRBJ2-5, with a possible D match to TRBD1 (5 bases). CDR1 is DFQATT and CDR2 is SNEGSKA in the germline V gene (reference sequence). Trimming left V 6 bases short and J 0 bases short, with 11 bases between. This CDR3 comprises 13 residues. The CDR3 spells CSARSDNQETQYF. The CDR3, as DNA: TGCAGTGCCAGATCGGACAACCAAGAGACCCAGTACTTC.

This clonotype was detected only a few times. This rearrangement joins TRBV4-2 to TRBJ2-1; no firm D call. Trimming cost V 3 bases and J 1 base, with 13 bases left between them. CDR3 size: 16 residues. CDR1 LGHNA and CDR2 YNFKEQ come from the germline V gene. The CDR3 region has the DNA TGTGCCAGCAGCCAGCAGGTCCCCAGGTCCTACAATGAGCAGTTCTTC. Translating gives CASSQQVPRSYNEQFF.

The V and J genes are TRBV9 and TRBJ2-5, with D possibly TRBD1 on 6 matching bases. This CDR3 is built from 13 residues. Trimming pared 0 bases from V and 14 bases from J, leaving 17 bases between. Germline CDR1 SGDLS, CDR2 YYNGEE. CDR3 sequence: CASSVELRTARYF. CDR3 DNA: TGTGCCAGCAGCGTAGAGTTGCGGACAGCTCGTTACTTC.

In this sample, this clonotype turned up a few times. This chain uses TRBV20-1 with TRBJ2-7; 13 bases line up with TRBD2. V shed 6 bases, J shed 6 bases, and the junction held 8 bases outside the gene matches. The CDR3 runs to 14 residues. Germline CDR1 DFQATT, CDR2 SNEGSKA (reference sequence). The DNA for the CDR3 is TGCAGTGCCCCTAGACTAGCGGGGGGAGGCGAGCAGTACTTC. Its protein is CSAPRLAGGGEQYF.

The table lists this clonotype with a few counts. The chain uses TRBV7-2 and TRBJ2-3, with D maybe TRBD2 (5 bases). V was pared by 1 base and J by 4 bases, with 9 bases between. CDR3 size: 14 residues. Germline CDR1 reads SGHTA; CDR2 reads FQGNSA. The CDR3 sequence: CASSLDSSADTQYF. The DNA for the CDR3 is TGTGCCAGCAGCTTAGATAGTAGCGCAGATACGCAGTATTTT.

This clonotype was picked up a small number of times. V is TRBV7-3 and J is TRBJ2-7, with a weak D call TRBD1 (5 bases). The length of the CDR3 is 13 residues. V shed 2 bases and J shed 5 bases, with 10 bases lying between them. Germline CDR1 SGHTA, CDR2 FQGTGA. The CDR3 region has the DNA TGTGCCAGCAGCTTAGGGGCAGGGAACGAGCAGTACTTC. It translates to CASSLGAGNEQYF.